Here is one TCR beta chain with its context. The CDR3 extends over 14 amino acids. CDR1 is LGHNA and CDR2 is YSLEER in the germline V gene. V lost 0 bases and J 3 bases, leaving 9 bases between the germline ends. The data originate from a study of T cells in Graves' hyperthyroidism and ophthalmopathy. The CDR3 regions of TCR beta were amplified from RNA transcripts. The HTBI set primed first-round TCR CDR3 RT-PCR. One entry per CDR3 protein, called by TCRdb with MiXCR from the multiplex PCR reads. The data contain about 460,000 distinct CDR3 sequences, approximately 23% of them singletons. V gene TRBV4-3 combines with J gene TRBJ2-7; a possible D gene is TRBD2 (5 bases). Source material: blood. The sequence derives from a woman in her 70s with Graves' ophthalmopathy. CDR3 nucleotide sequence: TGCGCCAGCAGCCAAGAAAAGCGGCACTACGAGCAGTACTTC. It is translated as CASSQEKRHYEQYF.